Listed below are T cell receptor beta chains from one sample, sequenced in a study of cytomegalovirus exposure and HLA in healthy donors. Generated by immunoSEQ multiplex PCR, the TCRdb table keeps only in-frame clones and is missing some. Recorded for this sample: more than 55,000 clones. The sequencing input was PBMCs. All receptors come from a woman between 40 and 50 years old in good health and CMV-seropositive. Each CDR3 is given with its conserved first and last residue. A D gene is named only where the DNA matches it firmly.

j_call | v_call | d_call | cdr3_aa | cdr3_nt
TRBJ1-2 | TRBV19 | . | CASSPRKRGNGYTF | TGTGCCAGTAGTCCGCGGAAACGGGGGAACGGCTACACCTTC
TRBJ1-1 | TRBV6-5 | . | CASSSSEGVWTEAFF | TGTGCCAGCAGTTCAAGCGAGGGGGTGTGGACTGAAGCTTTCTTT
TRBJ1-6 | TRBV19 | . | CASSMSLSYNSPLHF | TGTGCCAGTAGTATGAGTTTATCCTATAATTCACCCCTCCACTTT
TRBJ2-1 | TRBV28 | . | CASTSAGQNNYNEQFF | TGTGCCAGCACTTCCGCGGGACAGAACAACTACAATGAGCAGTTCTTC
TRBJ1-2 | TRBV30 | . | CAWSWDGRGYTF | TGTGCCTGGAGTTGGGACGGGAGAGGCTACACCTTC
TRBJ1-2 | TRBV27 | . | CASSLYGAYGYTF | TGTGCCAGCAGTTTATATGGAGCCTATGGCTACACCTTC
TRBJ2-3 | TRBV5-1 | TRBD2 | CASSSSSGRGRPDTQYF | TGCGCCAGCAGCTCGAGTTCCGGGAGGGGTCGGCCGGATACGCAGTATTTT
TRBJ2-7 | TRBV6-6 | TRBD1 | CASSQDRGKQYF | TGTGCCAGCAGCCAAGACAGGGGCAAGCAGTACTTC
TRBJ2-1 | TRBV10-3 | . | CAIRDSYNEQFF | TGTGCCATCAGGGACAGCTACAATGAGCAGTTCTTC
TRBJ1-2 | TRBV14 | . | CASSQGYTGVYGYTF | TGTGCCAGCAGCCAAGGTTATACGGGGGTCTATGGCTACACCTTC
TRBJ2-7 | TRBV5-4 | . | CASSLDRNEQYF | TGTGCCAGCAGCCTAGACAGGAACGAGCAGTACTTC
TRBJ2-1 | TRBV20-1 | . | CSALGNEQFF | TGCAGTGCTCTAGGTAATGAGCAGTTCTTC
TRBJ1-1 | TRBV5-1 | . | CASSLGSGYTEAFF | TGCGCCAGCAGCTTGGGGTCGGGTTACACTGAAGCTTTCTTT
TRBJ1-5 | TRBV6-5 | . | CASSYFYRSGQPQHF | TGTGCCAGCAGTTATTTTTACAGGTCGGGTCAGCCCCAGCATTTT
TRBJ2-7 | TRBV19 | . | CASSIPGWAAEQYF | TGTGCCAGTAGTATACCCGGATGGGCCGCCGAGCAGTACTTC
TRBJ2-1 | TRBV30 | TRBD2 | CAWVSGTSGYNEQFF | TGTGCCTGGGTTTCCGGGACTAGCGGCTACAATGAGCAGTTCTTC
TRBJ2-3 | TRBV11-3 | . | CASSLRDSTDTQYF | TGTGCCAGCAGCTTAAGAGATAGCACAGATACGCAGTATTTT
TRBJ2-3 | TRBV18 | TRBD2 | CASSPRTSGDTDTQYF | TGTGCCAGCTCACCACGGACTAGCGGGGATACAGATACGCAGTATTTT
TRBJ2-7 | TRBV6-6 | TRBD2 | CASSYDVAGSHEQYF | TGTGCCAGCAGTTACGACGTAGCGGGGAGCCACGAGCAGTACTTC
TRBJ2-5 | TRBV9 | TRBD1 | CASSVGQGAGVGETQYF | TGTGCCAGCAGCGTGGGACAGGGGGCTGGGGTTGGTGAGACCCAGTACTTC
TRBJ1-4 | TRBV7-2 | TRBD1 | CASSLRIGSGRQGNEKLFF | TGTGCCAGCAGCTTAAGGATAGGCTCGGGGAGACAGGGGAATGAAAAACTGTTTTTT
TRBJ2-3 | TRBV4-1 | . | CASSQDRRGAQYF | TGCGCCAGCAGCCAAGATAGGCGGGGAGCGCAGTATTTT
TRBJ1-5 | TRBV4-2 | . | CASSRSEDQPQHF | TGTGCCAGCAGCCGATCGGAGGATCAGCCCCAGCATTTT
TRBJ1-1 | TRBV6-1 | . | CASRYKNTEAFF | TGTGCCAGCAGATACAAGAACACTGAAGCTTTCTTT
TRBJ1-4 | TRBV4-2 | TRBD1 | CASSSVPGQGNEKLFF | TGTGCCAGCAGTTCAGTGCCGGGACAGGGGAACGAAAAACTGTTTTTT
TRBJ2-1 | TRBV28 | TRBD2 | CASSLWRGSSYNEQFF | TGTGCCAGCAGTTTATGGCGGGGGAGCTCCTACAATGAGCAGTTCTTC
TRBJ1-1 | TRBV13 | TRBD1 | CASSLRGTEAFF | TGTGCCAGCAGCCTCCGGGGGACAGAGGCTTTCTTT
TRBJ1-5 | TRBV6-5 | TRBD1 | CASSAQSGGYQPQHF | TGTGCCAGCAGTGCCCAATCAGGGGGCTATCAGCCCCAGCATTTT
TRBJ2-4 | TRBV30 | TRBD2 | CASHGGRKNIQYF | TGTGCCAGTCACGGGGGGAGGAAAAACATTCAGTACTTC
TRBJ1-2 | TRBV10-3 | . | CAISAGQTAEGYTF | TGTGCCATCAGTGCCGGACAGACCGCCGAGGGCTACACCTTC
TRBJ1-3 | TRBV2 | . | CASSESASGNTIYF | TGTGCCAGCAGTGAATCTGCGTCTGGAAACACCATATATTTT
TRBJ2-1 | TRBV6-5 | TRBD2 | CASTRTSGNEQFF | TGTGCCAGCACGAGAACTAGCGGGAATGAGCAGTTCTTC
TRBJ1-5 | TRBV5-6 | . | CASSTRTSGNQPQHF | TGTGCCAGCAGCACCAGGACAAGTGGCAATCAGCCCCAGCATTTT
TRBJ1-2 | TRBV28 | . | CASSRSHNYGYTF | TGTGCCAGCAGCCGATCACATAACTATGGCTACACCTTC
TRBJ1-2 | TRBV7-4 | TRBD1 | CASSLPRTGGNNYGYTF | TGTGCCAGCAGCTTACCCCGGACAGGGGGAAATAACTATGGCTACACCTTC
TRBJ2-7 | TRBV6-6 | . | CASSPRYEQYF | TGTGCCAGCAGTCCTAGGTACGAGCAGTACTTC
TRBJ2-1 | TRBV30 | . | CAGAPGTYNEQFF | TGTGCCGGAGCGCCCGGGACTTACAATGAGCAGTTCTTC
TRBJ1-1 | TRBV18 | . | CASSPGGAHGEAFF | TGTGCCAGCTCACCAGGGGGGGCGCATGGTGAAGCTTTCTTT
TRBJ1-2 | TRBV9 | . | CASSVGPEGGGYTF | TGTGCCAGCAGCGTAGGTCCGGAGGGGGGGGGCTACACCTTC
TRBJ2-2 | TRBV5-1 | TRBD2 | CASSVGLAGAGGELFF | TGCGCCAGCAGCGTGGGACTAGCGGGAGCGGGCGGGGAGCTGTTTTTT
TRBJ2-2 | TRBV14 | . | CASSQRFGALHSGELFF | TGTGCCAGCAGCCAAAGGTTTGGGGCCCTTCATTCCGGGGAGCTGTTTTTT
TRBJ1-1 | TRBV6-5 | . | CASRLSTGSNTEAFF | TGTGCCAGCAGACTATCGACAGGCTCCAACACTGAAGCTTTCTTT
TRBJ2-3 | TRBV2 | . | CASSTGTDTQYF | TGTGCCAGCAGTACAGGGACAGATACGCAGTATTTT
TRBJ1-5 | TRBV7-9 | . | CASSLGAPINQPQHF | TGTGCCAGCAGCTTAGGCGCCCCGATCAATCAGCCCCAGCATTTT
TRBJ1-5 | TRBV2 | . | CASSQGSGRNQPQHF | TGTGCCAGCAGTCAAGGGTCAGGGCGCAATCAGCCCCAGCATTTT
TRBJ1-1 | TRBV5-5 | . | CASSSQRFEAFF | TGTGCCAGCAGCTCTCAGCGATTTGAGGCTTTCTTT
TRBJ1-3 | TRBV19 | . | CASSARLSGNTIYF | TGTGCCAGTAGTGCGAGGCTCTCTGGAAACACCATATATTTT
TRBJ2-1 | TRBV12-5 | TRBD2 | CASGLVSSGIISYNEQFF | TGTGCTAGTGGTTTGGTATCTAGCGGGATTATCTCCTACAATGAGCAGTTCTTC
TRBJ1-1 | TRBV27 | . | CASSPVGPTEAFF | TGTGCCAGCAGCCCCGTGGGGCCCACTGAAGCTTTCTTT
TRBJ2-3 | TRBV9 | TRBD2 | CASSPSPFGGSSTDTQYF | TGTGCCAGCAGCCCATCCCCGTTTGGCGGGAGTAGCACAGATACGCAGTATTTT
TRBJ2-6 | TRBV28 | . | CASSLEQGIYGANVLTF | TGTGCCAGCAGTTTGGAGCAGGGGATTTACGGGGCCAACGTCCTGACTTTC
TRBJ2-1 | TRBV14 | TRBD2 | CASSQGNSGGMQFF | TGTGCCAGCAGCCAAGGGAATAGCGGGGGGATGCAGTTCTTC
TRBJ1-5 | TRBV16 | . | CASSQDSRLRPQHF | TGTGCCAGCAGCCAGGACTCTCGGTTAAGGCCCCAGCATTTT
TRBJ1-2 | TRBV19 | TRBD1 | CASSIGTGEVDGYTF | TGTGCCAGTAGTATAGGCACAGGGGAGGTAGATGGCTACACCTTC
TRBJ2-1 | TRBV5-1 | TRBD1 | CASSSIPQTGGNEQFF | TGCGCCAGCAGTTCTATCCCTCAGACAGGGGGGAATGAGCAGTTCTTC
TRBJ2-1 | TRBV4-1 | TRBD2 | CASSPLAGGAPEQFF | TGCGCCAGCAGCCCACTAGCGGGGGGGGCCCCTGAGCAGTTCTTC
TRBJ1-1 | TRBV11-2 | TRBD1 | CASSSGTGGLSMNTEAFF | TGTGCCAGCAGCTCCGGGACAGGGGGATTGAGCATGAACACTGAAGCTTTCTTT
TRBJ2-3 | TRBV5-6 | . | CASSLVVVAATDTQYF | TGTGCCAGCAGCTTGGTCGTTGTAGCGGCCACAGATACGCAGTATTTT
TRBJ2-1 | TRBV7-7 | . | CASSFGHSSYNEQFF | TGTGCCAGCAGCTTCGGACATAGTTCCTACAATGAGCAGTTCTTC